This TCR beta chain was retrieved from a study of T cells after yellow fever vaccination (dated by TCRdb to the late 2010s). The study in broad terms: The SMART-Seq v4 Ultra Low Input RNA kit was used to prepare libraries from fractions with low cell numbers. To follow T-cell clones before and after primary and booster YFV17D yellow fever vaccination, bulk TCR alpha and beta repertoires were sequenced over time. Two healthy male donors, one aged 18 to 29 and one aged 30 to 40 years, made up the cohort. Blood was drawn at multiple timepoints before and after primary and secondary immunization, with bulk PBMC replicates and cell subsets isolated. Beyond this particular receptor, the publication reports: Only a couple of donors were included in the study, so the extent to which the findings can be generalized is limited. A small fraction of clonotypes showed up in both the CD4 and CD8 compartments, probably as a result of convergent recombination. Most clones expanded after primary vaccination were re-detected after the booster (approximately 95% of CD4 and roughly 87% of CD8), suggesting broad memory maintenance. Computational filtering was needed because FACS-sorted repertoires could contain abundant contaminating clonotypes from the bulk population. The secondary T-cell response was weaker than the primary response but faster, peaking on day 5 instead of day 15.

Sample treatment or condition, as interpreted from the label and publication: live attenuated yellow fever vaccine strain. Two biological replicates of bulk PBMCs were collected at each blood-draw timepoint. A standard Ficoll-Paque protocol was used to isolate PBMCs from peripheral blood. TriZol was used to extract RNA from bulk PBMCs, from CD4 and CD8 fractions, and from dextramer-positive and dextramer-negative fractions. The CDR3 goes from the cysteine to the phenylalanine over 16 residues. Only CDR3 DNA remains: 48 bases, in frame from the first base. The CDR1 and CDR2 encoded by the germline V gene are LGHNA and YSLEER. Unmatched junction bases come to 5, with V trimmed by 2 bases and J by 4 bases. Sequencing took place on an Illumina NovaSeq 6000. TCR cDNA was synthesized by 5'RACE template switching, which introduced a universal primer site and unique molecular identifiers. Priming of cDNA synthesis was performed from both the TCR alpha and TCR beta constant segments. Libraries were amplified in two PCR steps, with sample barcodes and sequencing adapters added in the second step. Sequencing of libraries was done on Illumina HiSeq 2500 (2x100 bp) or NovaSeq (2x150 bp). On the study's bioinformatics: MIGEC handled demultiplexing of reads and collapsing into UMI consensus sequences, while MiXCR performed V(D)J alignment. Clonotypes responding to the vaccine were identified with edgeR on replicate PBMC samples, with the criteria of FDR below 0.01 and a log2 fold change above 5 up to day 15. Each bulk clonotype received a CD4 or CD8 identity based on whether the sequenced CD4 or CD8 repertoire contained that clonotype at higher abundance. TCRdb's own reprocessing of the public reads used fastp at Q25 and MiXCR and kept productive beta chains. Duplicate CDR3 protein sequences are folded into a single record with the most common DNA and genes. These V and J calls derive from TCRdb rather than the authors' analysis. Here the sample has some 320,000 distinct CDR3 sequences; roughly 4% occur a single time. The ten biggest clones cover 20% to 25% of the sample.

This clonotype showed up many times. What antigen it recognizes has not been identified. It has no much larger one-base neighbor in the sample; base qualities were not kept. Here the chain combines TRBV4-3 and TRBJ2-1; the central 10 bases match TRBD2. This sequence originates from a man aged 18 to 29 who received the YFV17D yellow fever vaccine. This specimen consisted of PBMCs, obtained 5 days after the yellow fever booster vaccination. The nucleotide sequence reads TGCGCCAGCAGCCAATTATCTAGCGGGGGATACAATGAGCAGTTCTTC. Its protein reads: CASSQLSSGGYNEQFF.